This T cell receptor beta chain was documented in a study of T cell repertoires in cytomegalovirus infection. General study findings and limits: Adding up the frequency of public TCR beta families identified people who carried CMV plus the relevant HLA. What dominated the ex vivo response were HLA-C-restricted CMV-specific TCR beta clonotypes.

The CDR3 runs to 16 residues. Germline values: CDR1 SGHVS, CDR2 FQNEAQ. Germline trimming cut 1 base from V and 2 bases from J; bases unmatched to any gene: 6. This clonotype was observed a handful of times. The antigen is undetermined. Each CDR3 protein is one row after TCRdb ran MiXCR on the reads. Here the sample spans roughly 700,000 distinct CDR3 sequences, around 30% being singletons. The clonotype was recovered from a human donor in good health (CMV status not recorded). Some clones in this sample may be carry-over from other donors' samples. This chain connects TRBV7-8 to TRBJ2-5; 8 nucleotides align to TRBD2. Sequencing used cultured PBMCs, obtained from culture after CMV antigen stimulation. The CDR3 bases are TGTGCCAGCAGCTTAGAGAGACTAGCGCTACAAGAGACCCAGTACTTC. Protein product: CASSLERLALQETQYF.